This T cell receptor beta chain was identified in a study of Ad26.COV2.S vaccination and SARS-CoV-2 variants. Overall study: Intramuscularly, Ad26.COV2.S was given either once or twice, 56 days apart. Study-level points and caveats: Vaccine recipients had higher spike-specific TCR breadth than placebo recipients. The study found similar non-spike TCR breadth in vaccine and placebo recipients.

The CDR3 loop spans 14 amino acids. V lost 6 bases and J lost 5; bases outside the gene matches: 8. CDR1 is MNHEY and CDR2 is SVGAGI in the germline V gene. As for this clone: Its matching antigen is unknown.

Libraries were prepared by immunoSEQ multiplex PCR; TCRdb keeps only in-frame clonotypes and omits some of them. The sample includes some 400,000 clones, approximately 90% of them seen just once. The treatment was: about 20 received Ad26.COV2.S at low or high dose, single or two shots; about 5 received placebo; per-sample allocation not given. Sampling took place 63 days after the first vaccine or placebo injection. Based in Boston, the donor was an adult of 18-55 years. Sequenced here: peripheral blood, sampled in a trial of Ad26.COV2.S vaccine versus placebo. The TCR was taken from a person between 18 and 59 years old who received the Ad26.COV2.S COVID-19 vaccine or a placebo. V is TRBV6-5 and J is TRBJ2-3; TRBD2 aligns across 7 bases. This CDR3 reads CASRVPGLLDTQYF. For the CDR3, the DNA is TGTGCCAGCAGGGTCCCGGGACTATTAGATACGCAGTATTTT.